This TCR beta chain was recorded in a study of blood T cell repertoires in COVID-19. About the study: Acute-phase and convalescent COVID-19 samples originated in the United States, Italy and Spain. The cDNA or gDNA used as material had been derived from T cells, B-cell-depleted T cells, or PBMCs.

Germline V gene sequence: CDR1 SGDLS, CDR2 YYNGEE. The CDR3 consists of 15 residues. V dropped 2 bases and J dropped 4 bases, with 14 bases sitting between them. In the authors' methods: Nucleated cell counts were estimated from reference gene primer amplification. TCRdb keeps only in-frame clones here, not all; method: immunoSEQ multiplex PCR. From that table come the V and J calls and clone size; the DNA was used to work out D and trimming. The sample lists 200,000 to 300,000 clones; about 89% were seen once. The V gene is TRBV9, the J gene TRBJ2-3; a possible D gene is TRBD2 (6 bases). The clonotype originates from a man aged 35 to 55 who had recovered from COVID-19. Sequenced sample: peripheral blood. CDR3 DNA sequence: TGTGCCAGCAGCGTGGCGGGAAATGGGGCAGATACGCAGTATTTT. Protein product: CASSVAGNGADTQYF.